This T cell receptor beta chain was retrieved from a study of neurological immune-mediated disorders. This clonotype was detected many times. What it recognizes is unknown. TCRdb reanalysed the 5' RACE reads using MiXCR and keeps one entry per CDR3 protein. The data hold 25,000 to 35,000 distinct CDR3 sequences, with less than 1.6% observed a single time. The study's findings and limits: It was HTLV-1-associated myelopathy that showed the most TCR clonal expansion, while multiple sclerosis showed the least, falling below healthy controls. None of the CDR3 amino acid sequences of expanded clones recurred across subjects, suggesting private repertoires in all groups.

The CDR3 loop spans 13 amino acids. V shed 4 bases and J shed 3 bases, with 8 bases lying between them. Looked up from germline, CDR1 is SSHAT and CDR2 is FNYEAQ (reference sequence). The chain recombines TRBV7-7 with TRBJ2-3; D gene unclear. The sequenced sample was PBMCs. The receptor was isolated from a woman in her twenties or thirties with multiple sclerosis. The CDR3 sequence is CASSSQLTDTQYF. As DNA, the CDR3 is TGTGCCAGCAGCTCCCAGCTGACAGATACGCAGTATTTT.